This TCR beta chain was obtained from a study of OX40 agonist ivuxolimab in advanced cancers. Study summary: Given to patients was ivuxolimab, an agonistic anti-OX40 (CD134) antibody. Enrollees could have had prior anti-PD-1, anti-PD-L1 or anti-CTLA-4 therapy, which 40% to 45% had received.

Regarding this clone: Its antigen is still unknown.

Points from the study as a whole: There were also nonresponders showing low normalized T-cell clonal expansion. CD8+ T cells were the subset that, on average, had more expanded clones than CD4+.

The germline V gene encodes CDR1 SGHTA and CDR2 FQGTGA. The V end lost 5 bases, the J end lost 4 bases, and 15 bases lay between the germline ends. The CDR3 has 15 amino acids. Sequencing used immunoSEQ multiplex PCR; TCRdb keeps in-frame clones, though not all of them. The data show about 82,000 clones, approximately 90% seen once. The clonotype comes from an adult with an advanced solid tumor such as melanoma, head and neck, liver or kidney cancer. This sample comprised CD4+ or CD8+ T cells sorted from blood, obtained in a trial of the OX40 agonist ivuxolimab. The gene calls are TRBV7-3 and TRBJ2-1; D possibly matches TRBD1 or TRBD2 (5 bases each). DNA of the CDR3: TGTGCCAGCAGCCCCACGGGGCAGAAATACAATGAGCAGTTCTTC. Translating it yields CASSPTGQKYNEQFF. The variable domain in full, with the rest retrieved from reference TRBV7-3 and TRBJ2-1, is GAGVSQTPSNKVTEKGKYVELRCDPISGHTALYWYRQSLGQGPEFLIYFQGTGAADDSGLPNDRFFAVRPEGSVSTLKIQRTERGDSAVYLCASSPTGQKYNEQFFGPGTRLTVL.